The present entry profiles one T cell receptor beta chain with its context. The V and J ends lost 6 bases and 10 bases respectively, with 13 bases between them. The CDR3 totals 12 residues. Germline V gene sequence: CDR1 MNHNS, CDR2 SASEGT. This sample is drawn from a study of immune characterization of retroperitoneal liposarcoma. One entry per CDR3 protein, called by TCRdb with MiXCR from the PCR reads. The table has 15,000 or so distinct CDR3 sequences, approximately 48% seen once; the top ten hold more than 9%. This receptor was identified in a female donor with retroperitoneal liposarcoma. J is TRBJ2-1 and V is TRBV6-1; D might be TRBD2 (5 bases). Sequencing was done on a sample of tumor tissue. CDR3 DNA sequence: TGTGCCAGCAGCTCTAGCTCCTACGAGCAGTTCTTC. Translation: CASSSSSYEQFF.